The 30 T cell receptor beta chains given below trace back to one sample, sequenced in a study of cytomegalovirus exposure and HLA in healthy donors. The PCR was carried out with 60 Vbeta primers and 13 Jbeta primers. The protocol was immunoSEQ multiplex PCR, while the TCRdb copy is restricted to in-frame clones and leaves out a portion. This sample's table reports 30,000 to 50,000 clones. Sample: PBMCs. The origin of the receptors is a woman between 25 and 40 years old in good health and CMV-seropositive.

V gene TRBV5-6 combines with J gene TRBJ1-1; D may be TRBD1 (5 bases). Germline V lookup: CDR1 SGHDT, CDR2 YYEEEE. This CDR3 contains 15 residues. The ends were cut back, 5 bases at V and 1 base at J, with 15 bases in the middle. CDR3 sequence reads: CASSIRRGANTEAFF. DNA for the CDR3: TGTGCCAGCAGTATCCGGAGGGGCGCGAACACTGAAGCTTTCTTT.

The genes are TRBV2 and TRBJ2-5, with 9 positions matching TRBD1. CDR3 length: 17 residues. Germline CDR1 is SNHLY and CDR2 is FYNNEI. J gave up 1 base and V 4 bases, and 10 bases lay outside the gene matches. In DNA, the CDR3 is TGTGCCAGCAGTGGAGATGCGAACAGGGGGCCCCAAGAGACCCAGTACTTC. Translated, it gives CASSGDANRGPQETQYF.

The chain carries TRBV28 and TRBJ2-7, with no clear D. V was cut by 7 bases and J by 3 bases, with 16 bases left in between. The germline V gene encodes CDR1 MDHEN and CDR2 SYDVKM. This CDR3 is built from 14 residues. This CDR3 is CASTTPHQDYEQYF. As DNA, the CDR3 is TGTGCCAGCACCACACCTCACCAGGACTACGAGCAGTACTTC.

The CDR3 nucleotides are TGCGCCAGCAGCTTGGAGTTAGCGGGGGCGGAGCAGTACTTC. It codes for CASSLELAGAEQYF. The chain employs TRBV5-1 and TRBJ2-5; 9 nucleotides align to TRBD2. V lost 0 bases, J lost 11 bases, and 8 bases stayed unmatched. Germline V gene sequence: CDR1 SGHRS, CDR2 YFSETQ. The CDR3 has 14 residues.

The chain recombines TRBV7-9 with TRBJ1-3; a possible D gene is TRBD1 (5 bases). Germline CDR1 SEHNR, CDR2 FQNEAQ (reference sequence). Trimming took 5 bases from V and 4 from J, leaving 18 bases between them. This CDR3 is 16 amino acids long. The CDR3 DNA is TGTGCCAGCAGCACCCCCCGGGGGGGGAAAGGAAACACCATATATTTT. Its translation: CASSTPRGGKGNTIYF.

The chain couples TRBV5-1 to TRBJ1-2; TRBD1 is a possible D gene (6 bases). Germline CDR1 is SGHRS and CDR2 is YFSETQ. With 4 bases removed from V and 4 bases from J, the gap between germline ends came to 11 bases. CDR3 length equals 13 residues. CDR3 loop: CASSRDTIYGYTF. CDR3 bases: TGCGCCAGCAGCCGGGACACCATCTATGGCTACACCTTC.

The chain joins TRBV5-1 to TRBJ2-5; unclear D gene. CDR3 length: 15 residues. Germline V gene data show CDR1 as SGHRS and CDR2 as YFSETQ. The germline V and J ends were trimmed by 5 bases and 5 bases, with 19 bases remaining between them. DNA for the CDR3: TGCGCCAGCAGACGTAGCACCGACCGTCAGGAGACCCAGTACTTC. Protein sequence: CASRRSTDRQETQYF.

The rearrangement joins TRBV7-2 to TRBJ2-7, with 10 bases that match TRBD2. There are 15 residues in the CDR3. With 2 bases clipped from V and 6 bases from J, the junction kept 7 bases outside the gene matches. Germline V gene lookup returns CDR1 SGHTA and CDR2 FQGNSA. The CDR3 region is CASSLLAGAPGEQYF. For the CDR3, the DNA is TGTGCCAGCAGCTTACTAGCGGGGGCGCCTGGCGAGCAGTACTTC.

This chain joins TRBV7-2 and TRBJ2-3, with TRBD2 matching over 7 bases. Trimming removed 8 bases from V and 5 bases from J; junction bases left unmatched: 7. In germline, CDR1 is SGHTA, CDR2 FQGNSA. This CDR3 contains 13 residues. This CDR3 reads CASSGWGGDTQYF. CDR3 coding DNA: TGTGCCAGCTCCGGCTGGGGGGGAGATACGCAGTATTTT.

The J gene is TRBJ1-2, the V gene TRBV5-5; a possible D gene is TRBD1 (6 bases). CDR1 SGHKS and CDR2 YYEKEE come from the germline V gene (reference sequence). The germline V and J ends were trimmed by 4 bases and 0 bases, with 13 bases remaining between them. The CDR3 extends over 15 amino acids. Here the CDR3 DNA reads TGTGCCAGCAGCCTAGGGGGACCCTCTAACTATGGCTACACCTTC. It encodes CASSLGGPSNYGYTF.

V is TRBV4-1 and J is TRBJ2-2; 7 bases line up with TRBD2. V shed 1 base and J 2 bases; nucleotides not matched to a gene: 7. The CDR3 totals 17 residues. Germline loops: CDR1 MGHRA, CDR2 YSYEKL. DNA of the CDR3: TGCGCCAGCAGCCAAGCGGTACAGCGGGGCAACACCGGGGAGCTGTTTTTT. Protein sequence: CASSQAVQRGNTGELFF.

V gene TRBV7-9 combines with J gene TRBJ2-1; D might be TRBD2 (5 bases). V gave up 5 bases and J gave up 6 bases, with 14 bases separating them. CDR1 and CDR2 from the germline V gene are SEHNR and FQNEAQ (reference sequence). The CDR3 sequence is 14 residues long. CDR3 protein: CASSPTAGGNEQFF. The CDR3 coding sequence is TGTGCCAGCAGCCCGACGGCAGGAGGCAATGAGCAGTTCTTC.

The V gene is TRBV5-1, the J gene TRBJ1-1; TRBD1 agrees at 9 bases. Trimming took 4 bases from V and 4 from J; bases not matched to a gene: 14. CDR1 and CDR2 from the germline V gene are SGHRS and YFSETQ. This CDR3 region has 17 residues. In DNA form, the CDR3 reads TGCGCCAGCAGCCGACCCGAGACCGGGACAGGGCTCACTGAAGCTTTCTTT. Protein product: CASSRPETGTGLTEAFF.

The chain employs TRBV18 and TRBJ1-4; TRBD1 agrees at 9 bases. Germline V CDR1 and CDR2: KGHSH, LQKENI. This CDR3 is 15 amino acids long. Germline trimming cut 4 bases from V and 5 bases from J; bases unmatched to any gene: 5. CDR3 region: CASSLRDRVNEKLFF. The CDR3 nucleotides are TGTGCCAGCTCACTCAGGGACAGGGTAAATGAAAAACTGTTTTTT.

The V and J genes are TRBV16 and TRBJ2-1; D is undetermined. CDR3 length: 15 residues. The germline CDR1 and CDR2 sequences are KGHSY and FQNENV. The V end lost 0 bases, the J end lost 4 bases, and 10 bases lay between the germline ends. The CDR3: CASSQSVDWYNEQFF. For the CDR3, the DNA is TGTGCCAGCAGCCAATCGGTAGACTGGTACAATGAGCAGTTCTTC.

This chain connects TRBV7-6 to TRBJ1-2, with 10 positions matching TRBD1. This CDR3 has 13 residues. Trimming removed 5 bases from V and 6 bases from J; junction bases left unmatched: 3. The germline gives CDR1 SGHVS, CDR2 FNYEAQ. The CDR3 here is CASSTGTGDGYTF. The DNA of the CDR3 is TGTGCCAGCAGCACCGGGACAGGGGATGGCTACACCTTC. The full variable domain, completed using reference TRBV7-6 and TRBJ1-2, is GAGVSQSPRYKVTKRGQDVALRCDPISGHVSLYWYRQALGQGPEFLTYFNYEAQQDKSGLPNDRFSAERPEGSISTLTIQRTEQRDSAMYRCASSTGTGDGYTFGSGTRLTVV.

The J gene is TRBJ1-1, the V gene TRBV12-5; weak D call: TRBD1 (5 bases). The CDR3 sequence is 12 residues long. The ends were cut back, 3 bases at V and 10 bases at J, with 12 bases in the middle. From germline, CDR1 is LGHNT and CDR2 FRNRAP. The CDR3, as DNA: TGTGCTAGTGGTTTCGTTCGGGGGGGAGCTTTCTTT. This translates into CASGFVRGGAFF. The whole variable domain, remainder taken from reference TRBV12-5 and TRBJ1-1, is DARVTQTPRHKVTEMGQEVTMRCQPILGHNTVFWYRQTMMQGLELLAYFRNRAPLDDSGMPKDRFSAEMPDATLATLKIQPSEPRDSAVYFCASGFVRGGAFFGQGTRLTVV.

The J gene is TRBJ1-4, the V gene TRBV6-1; 9 nucleotides line up with TRBD1. V lost 3 bases, J lost 4 bases, and 18 bases stayed unmatched. Germline values: CDR1 MNHNS, CDR2 SASEGT. The CDR3 runs 20 residues. The CDR3 region is CASSDLPPGQGRSRNEKLFF. CDR3 DNA sequence: TGTGCCAGCAGTGACTTACCCCCGGGACAGGGAAGAAGCCGTAATGAAAAACTGTTTTTT.

V is TRBV19 and J is TRBJ1-2, with 8 bases matching TRBD1. Germline V gene sequence: CDR1 LNHDA, CDR2 SQIVND (reference sequence). The CDR3 spans 16 residues. The trim removed 2 bases at V and 0 bases at J, leaving 5 bases unmatched. CDR3 DNA sequence: TGTGCCAGTAGTATACAGGGGGCCCAAGCTAACTATGGCTACACCTTC. Translated, it gives CASSIQGAQANYGYTF.

The rearrangement uses TRBV4-2 and TRBJ2-4, with D possibly TRBD2 on 6 matching bases. Germline lookup yields CDR1 LGHNA and CDR2 YNFKEQ. V was clipped by 0 bases and J by 5 bases, with 14 bases between them. The CDR3 sequence is 16 residues long. The CDR3: CASSQEIVGGQNIQYF. In DNA form, the CDR3 reads TGTGCCAGCAGCCAAGAAATTGTGGGAGGACAAAACATTCAGTACTTC.

J is TRBJ1-2 and V is TRBV28; 8 bases line up with TRBD1. Germline-derived CDR1 and CDR2 are MDHEN and SYDVKM. The V segment lost 6 bases and the J segment 6 bases; nucleotides outside the gene matches: 6. The CDR3 totals 13 residues. CDR3 coding DNA: TGTGCCAGCAGAGCACAGGGGGATAATGGCTACACCTTC. Translated, it gives CASRAQGDNGYTF.

The chain links TRBV19 to TRBJ2-1; 9 nucleotides agree with TRBD2. J lost 4 bases, V lost 6 bases, and 4 bases had no gene match. Germline V gives CDR1 LNHDA, CDR2 SQIVND (reference sequence). This CDR3 is 14 amino acids long. CDR3: CASSQRGVYNEQFF. As DNA, the CDR3 is TGTGCCAGTAGCCAGCGGGGGGTTTACAATGAGCAGTTCTTC.

The chain employs TRBV7-2 and TRBJ2-1; 11 bases map to TRBD2. J lost 4 bases, V lost 5 bases, and 10 bases had no gene match. Germline V gives CDR1 SGHTA, CDR2 FQGNSA. There are 17 residues in the CDR3. DNA for the CDR3: TGTGCCAGCAGCCTCGGGACTAGCGGATACTTGTACAATGAGCAGTTCTTC. Translating it yields CASSLGTSGYLYNEQFF. Combining the CDR3 with reference TRBV7-2 and TRBJ2-1 gives the whole variable domain GAGVSQSPSNKVTEKGKDVELRCDPISGHTALYWYRQSLGQGLEFLIYFQGNSAPDKSGLPSDRFSAERTGGSVSTLTIQRTQQEDSAVYLCASSLGTSGYLYNEQFFGPGTRLTVL.

V is TRBV4-1 and J is TRBJ2-1, with a tentative D call TRBD1 (7 bases). Germline CDR1 reads MGHRA; CDR2 reads YSYEKL. This CDR3 comprises 17 residues. Trimming took off 1 base at V and 3 bases at J, with 16 bases between the two ends. Written as DNA, the CDR3 is TGCGCCAGCAGCCAAGCGGTGAGGCGGGACAGCTACAATGAGCAGTTCTTC. Translation: CASSQAVRRDSYNEQFF.

The rearrangement links TRBV7-2 to TRBJ2-7; 7 nucleotides agree with TRBD2. Germline trimming cut 5 bases from V and 2 bases from J; bases unmatched to any gene: 6. There are 14 residues in the CDR3. Germline V lookup: CDR1 SGHTA, CDR2 FQGNSA. In nucleotides, the CDR3 is TGTGCCAGCAGCGCGGGACTACCCCCCTACGAGCAGTACTTC. This codes for CASSAGLPPYEQYF.

The chain employs TRBV5-6 and TRBJ2-7; 12 nucleotides line up with TRBD1. Germline CDR1 SGHDT, CDR2 YYEEEE. The CDR3 covers 14 residues. With V trimmed by 4 bases and J by 2 bases, 1 base remained unmatched. The CDR3 DNA reads as TGTGCCAGCAGCCGGGACAGGGGGCCCTACGAGCAGTACTTC. Translation gives CASSRDRGPYEQYF.

The chain employs TRBV30 and TRBJ1-3; 10 nucleotides align to TRBD1. The CDR3 totals 17 residues. Trimming at V came to 1 base and at J to 0 bases, leaving 6 bases not matched to a gene. CDR1 and CDR2 from the germline V gene are GTSNPN and SVGIG (reference sequence). This CDR3 is CAWSAVRDRGSGNTIYF. The CDR3 DNA sequence: TGTGCCTGGAGTGCGGTCCGGGACAGGGGCTCTGGAAACACCATATATTTT.

J is TRBJ1-2 and V is TRBV6-5, with a weak D call TRBD1 (6 bases). The CDR3 length is 14 residues. Germline lookup yields CDR1 MNHEY and CDR2 SVGAGI. Deletions cut 6 bases from V and 3 bases from J, with 14 bases between. CDR3 sequence reads: CASSLSRGYYGYTF. The CDR3 nucleotides are TGTGCCAGCAGCCTAAGCAGGGGTTACTATGGCTACACCTTC.

V usage is TRBV7-9 and J usage is TRBJ2-3, with 7 bases lining up with TRBD2. Germline CDR1 is SEHNR and CDR2 is FQNEAQ (reference sequence). The junction had 11 bases not matched to a gene; V was cut back by 5 bases and J by 3 bases. The CDR3 sequence is 16 residues long. CDR3 bases: TGTGCCAGCAGCCGTACTAGAACGGGGGGTACAGATACGCAGTATTTT. This sequence encodes CASSRTRTGGTDTQYF.

V gene TRBV6-6 combines with J gene TRBJ1-2; the match to TRBD1 covers 7 bases. The trim removed 7 bases at V and 7 bases at J, leaving 3 bases unmatched. Germline V gives CDR1 MNHNY, CDR2 SVGAGI (reference sequence). This CDR3 spans 11 amino acids. Here the CDR3 DNA reads TGTGCCAGCACCGGGGACAGTGGCTACACCTTC. Translation: CASTGDSGYTF.